This T cell receptor beta chain was profiled in a study of metastatic and nonmetastatic thyroid tumors. About the study: Repertoires were compared across blood and tumor or nodule tissue from malignant and benign thyroid patients. Study-wide results and caveats: Patients with malignant thyroid tumors reportedly had significantly higher TCR beta diversity than those with benign nodules, in blood and tumor.

TCRdb re-called the PCR reads through MiXCR. The sample records more than 15,000 clones, 29% being singletons. All patients were treatment-naive before thyroid surgery. Trimming took 4 bases from V and 5 from J; bases not matched to a gene: 8. Per germline, CDR1 LGHDT and CDR2 YNNKEL (reference sequence). The CDR3 has 17 amino acids. This clone was counted many times. Its matching antigen is unknown. The sequenced sample was tumor tissue. The sequence derives from a male donor with papillary thyroid cancer or a benign thyroid nodule (not recorded which). Some clones in this sample may be carry-over from other donors' samples. This chain connects TRBV3-1 to TRBJ2-2; 12 bases align to TRBD2. CDR3 DNA: TGTGCCAGCAGCCGCCACGGACTAGCGGGAAGGACCGGGGAGCTGTTTTTT. This sequence encodes CASSRHGLAGRTGELFF.